Each of the 20 T cell receptor beta chains below was sequenced from the same sample in a study of blood T cells in healthy people across ages. Primed by a sample-barcoded 5' primer and a J-beta primer mix, a second PCR proceeded for roughly 7 to 11 cycles. TCRdb re-derived calls from the 5' RACE reads in MiXCR, one entry per CDR3 protein. The sample has 730,000 or so distinct CDR3 sequences, more than 40% seen once. The sample was blood. The receptor set was obtained from a woman aged 60-70 years in good health.

The chain employs TRBV7-6 and TRBJ1-6; 8 bases line up with TRBD1. The CDR3 loop spans 15 amino acids. Germline-derived CDR1 and CDR2 are SGHVS and FNYEAQ. V lost 3 bases and J lost 7; bases outside the gene matches: 5. CDR3 protein: CASSLETGVNSPLHF. In nucleotides, the CDR3 is TGTGCCAGCAGCTTGGAGACAGGGGTAAATTCACCCCTCCACTTT.

V is TRBV5-1 and J is TRBJ2-1; 7 bases align to TRBD1. CDR3 length: 15 residues. CDR1 SGHRS and CDR2 YFSETQ come from the germline V gene. V shed 3 bases, J shed 6 bases, and the junction held 9 bases outside the gene matches. CDR3: CASSSEQGTINEQFF. The CDR3 DNA is TGCGCCAGCAGCTCCGAACAGGGGACGATCAATGAGCAGTTCTTC.

This chain connects TRBV29-1 to TRBJ2-5; D not certain. The J call may be wrong; the DNA end is better matched by TRBJ2-4. CDR1 is SQVTM and CDR2 is ANQGSEA in the germline V gene. There are 13 residues in the CDR3. The CDR3 loop reads CSVESPYENIQYF. CDR3 DNA: TGCAGCGTTGAATCCCCATACGAAAACATTCAGTACTTC.

J is TRBJ2-1 and V is TRBV19; TRBD1 agrees at 7 bases. CDR1 LNHDA and CDR2 SQIVND come from the germline V gene (reference sequence). CDR3 length: 15 residues. Unmatched junction bases numbered 1, after V lost 0 bases and J lost 2 bases. The CDR3 DNA follows: TGTGCCAGTAGTATAGAGGACAGGCCCTACAATGAGCAGTTCTTC. This encodes CASSIEDRPYNEQFF.

With respect to this clonotype: At one end, the junction sequence differs from germline, possibly due to a read error. V is TRBV12-3 or TRBV12-4 and J is TRBJ2-3; 10 bases fit TRBD1. This CDR3 is built from 14 residues. CDR3 nucleotide sequence: TGTGCCAGCAGTCAGGACAGGGGGGCAGATGCGCAGTATTTT. Protein product: CASSQDRGADAQYF.

The gene calls are TRBV24-1 and TRBJ2-2, with 9 bases identical to TRBD1. This CDR3 contains 14 residues. V lost 7 bases to trimming and J lost 5 bases; unmatched junction nucleotides: 4. Germline CDR1 is KGHDR and CDR2 is SFDVKD. CDR3 protein: CATRGQGRTGELFF. Here the CDR3 DNA reads TGTGCCACCAGGGGACAGGGTCGGACCGGGGAGCTGTTTTTT.

The chain couples TRBV21-1 to TRBJ2-4; the DNA was not compared with TRBD2, the D call given in the table. The DNA end is more similar to TRBJ2-7, so the J call may be wrong. TRBV21-1 is described as a pseudogene. The CDR3 has 15 amino acids. The CDR3 loop reads CASSSRSGCQYEQYF. The CDR3 bases are TGTGCCAGCAGCAGTCGAAGCGGGTGTCAATACGAGCAGTACTTC.

This sequence joins TRBV5-1 and TRBJ2-1, with 9 bases lining up with TRBD2. The junction had 2 bases not matched to a gene; V was cut back by 1 base and J by 0 bases. The germline V gene has CDR1 SGHRS and CDR2 YFSETQ. The CDR3 extends over 16 amino acids. The CDR3 DNA is TGCGCCAGCAGCTTGTCTAGCGGGGCCTCCTACAATGAGCAGTTCTTC. Translation gives CASSLSSGASYNEQFF.

V usage is TRBV3-1 and J usage is TRBJ2-5; D call uncertain. Germline V gene data show CDR1 as LGHDT and CDR2 as YNNKEL (reference sequence). V was shortened by 0 bases and J by 2 bases, with 10 bases between the two germline ends. CDR3 length equals 15 residues. In nucleotides, the CDR3 is TGTGCCAGCAGCCAAGATCCAGCCGGGCAAGAGACCCAGTACTTC. Translated, it gives CASSQDPAGQETQYF.

This clonotype appeared a single time. The chain recombines TRBV20-1 with TRBJ2-1, with 11 positions matching TRBD2. CDR3 size: 15 residues. Germline-derived CDR1 and CDR2 are DFQATT and SNEGSKA (reference sequence). In DNA, the CDR3 is TGCGGTTCGAATCGGGGACTAGCGGCCACCTACGAGCAGTTCTTC. It is translated as CGSNRGLAATYEQFF.

This clonotype turned up a few times. The chain combines TRBV6-2 or TRBV6-3 with TRBJ2-5, with TRBD2 matching over 12 bases. Trimming took 5 bases from V and 4 from J; bases not matched to a gene: 11. Germline CDR1 and CDR2: MNHEY and SVGEGT. The CDR3 length is 17 residues. CDR3 residues: CASSVTSGRTQVETQYF. DNA of the CDR3: TGTGCCAGCAGTGTTACTAGCGGGAGGACGCAGGTAGAGACCCAGTACTTC.

Only a few counts were recorded for this clonotype. The rearrangement joins TRBV12-3 or TRBV12-4 to TRBJ1-4; D is unclear. V lost 8 bases, J lost 4 bases, and 14 bases lay in between. The CDR3 consists of 14 residues. This chain's CDR3 is CASRVGGINEKLFF. CDR3 nucleotide sequence: TGTGCCAGCCGGGTTGGAGGGATTAATGAAAAACTGTTTTTT.

This sequence joins TRBV20-1 and TRBJ2-4; perhaps TRBD1 as D (6 bases). Germline values: CDR1 DFQATT, CDR2 SNEGSKA (reference sequence). CDR3 length: 11 residues. Trimming removed 4 bases from V and 15 bases from J, with 16 bases in between. The CDR3 loop is CSANLGGLPYF. CDR3 nucleotides: TGCAGTGCTAACCTAGGGGGTCTACCGTACTTC.

This clonotype was picked up a small number of times. The chain joins TRBV12-3 or TRBV12-4 to TRBJ2-1; 7 nucleotides line up with TRBD1. CDR3 length: 12 residues. V was clipped by 6 bases and J by 10 bases; unmatched bases: 6. The DNA for the CDR3 is TGTGCCAGCAGCCACAGGGGAGTAGAGCAGTTCTTC. This encodes CASSHRGVEQFF.

A remark on this clonotype: It may be a read error: a sequence one base away is much more abundant. CDR3 region: CTSSLRAGGLGSDEQYF. The CDR3 DNA follows: TGTACCAGCAGCTTACGAGCGGGAGGCCTCGGTTCGGACGAGCAGTACTTC. The chain uses TRBV7-2 and TRBJ2-5, with 9 bases identical to TRBD2. The J call may be in error: the DNA end matches TRBJ2-7 better. Germline V lookup: CDR1 SGHTA, CDR2 FQGNSA. This CDR3 spans 17 amino acids.

CDR3 in DNA: TGTGCCAGCAGCTTAGAGGCGGGACCTCAGTACTTC. It codes for CASSLEAGPQYF. The gene calls are TRBV7-2 and TRBJ2-7; weak D call: TRBD2 (6 bases). Germline V gives CDR1 SGHTA, CDR2 FQGNSA. The CDR3 spans 12 residues. V lost 1 base to trimming and J lost 10 bases, with 11 bases between them.

The chain employs TRBV14 and TRBJ1-2; 8 bases are a match to TRBD1. The V and J ends lost 1 base and 5 bases, in that order; junction bases with no gene match: 9. From germline, CDR1 is SGHDN and CDR2 FVKESK. The CDR3 is made up of 16 amino acids. In DNA form, the CDR3 reads TGTGCCAGCAGCCAAGGAGGGACAGGCACCCTTTATGGCTACACCTTC. This translates into CASSQGGTGTLYGYTF.

In its sample, this clonotype is hyperexpanded. The chain recombines TRBV20-1 with TRBJ2-2; D gene uncertain. The CDR3 spans 12 residues. Germline V CDR1 and CDR2: DFQATT, SNEGSKA (reference sequence). The V end lost 5 bases, the J end lost 6 bases, and 10 bases lay between the germline ends. This CDR3 reads CSAPNEAGELFF. CDR3 DNA: TGCAGTGCTCCGAATGAGGCCGGGGAGCTGTTTTTT.

A few counts support this clonotype. The genes are TRBV4-3 and TRBJ1-2; D call uncertain. Germline-derived CDR1 and CDR2 are LGHNA and YSLEER. This CDR3 comprises 14 residues. Trimming removed 0 bases at V and 5 bases at J, with 10 bases between. The CDR3 spells CASSQDLGGYGYTF. As DNA, the CDR3 is TGCGCCAGCAGCCAAGATCTCGGAGGGTATGGCTACACCTTC.

This clonotype was counted a few times. The rearrangement links TRBV11-2 to TRBJ2-1; 10 nucleotides line up with TRBD2. This CDR3 is 19 amino acids long. The germline gives CDR1 SGHAT, CDR2 FQNNGV. Trimming removed 3 bases from V and 5 bases from J; junction bases left unmatched: 16. The DNA of the CDR3 is TGTGCCAGCAGCTTTCGGGCGGCCGTTAGCGGGGGGACCCACAATGAGCAGTTCTTC. It codes for CASSFRAAVSGGTHNEQFF.